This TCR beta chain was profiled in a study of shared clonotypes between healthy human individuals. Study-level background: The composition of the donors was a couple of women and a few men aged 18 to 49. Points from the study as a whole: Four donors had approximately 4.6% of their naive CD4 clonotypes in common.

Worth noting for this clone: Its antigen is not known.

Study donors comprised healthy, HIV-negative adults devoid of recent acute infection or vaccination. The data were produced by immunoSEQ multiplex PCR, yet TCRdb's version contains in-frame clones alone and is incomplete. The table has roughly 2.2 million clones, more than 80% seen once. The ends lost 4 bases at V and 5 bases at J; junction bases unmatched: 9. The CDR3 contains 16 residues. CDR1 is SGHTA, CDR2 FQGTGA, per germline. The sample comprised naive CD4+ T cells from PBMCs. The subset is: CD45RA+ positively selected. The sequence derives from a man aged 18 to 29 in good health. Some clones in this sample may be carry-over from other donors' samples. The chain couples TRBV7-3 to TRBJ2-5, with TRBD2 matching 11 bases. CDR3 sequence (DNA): TGTGCCAGCAGCTCCTTAGCGGGAGGGCCGAGGGAGACCCAGTACTTC. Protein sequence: CASSSLAGGPRETQYF.